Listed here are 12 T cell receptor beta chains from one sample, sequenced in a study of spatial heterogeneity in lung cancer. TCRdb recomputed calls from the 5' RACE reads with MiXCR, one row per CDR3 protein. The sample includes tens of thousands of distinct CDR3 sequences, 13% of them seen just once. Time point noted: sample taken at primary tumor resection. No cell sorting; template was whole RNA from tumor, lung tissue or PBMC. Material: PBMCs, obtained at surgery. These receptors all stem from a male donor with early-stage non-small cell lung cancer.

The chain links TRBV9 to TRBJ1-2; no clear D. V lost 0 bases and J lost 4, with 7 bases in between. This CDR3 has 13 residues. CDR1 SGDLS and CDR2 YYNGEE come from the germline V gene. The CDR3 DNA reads TGTGCCAGCAGCGTAGCGGAGCGCTATGGCTACACCTTC. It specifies CASSVAERYGYTF.

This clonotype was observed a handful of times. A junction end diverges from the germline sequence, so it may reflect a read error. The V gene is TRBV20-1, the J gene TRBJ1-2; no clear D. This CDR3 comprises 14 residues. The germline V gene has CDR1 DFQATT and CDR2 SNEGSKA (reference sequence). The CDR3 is CNARGKVRGYGYTF. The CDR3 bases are TGCAATGCTAGAGGGAAGGTTCGGGGCTATGGCTACACCTTC.

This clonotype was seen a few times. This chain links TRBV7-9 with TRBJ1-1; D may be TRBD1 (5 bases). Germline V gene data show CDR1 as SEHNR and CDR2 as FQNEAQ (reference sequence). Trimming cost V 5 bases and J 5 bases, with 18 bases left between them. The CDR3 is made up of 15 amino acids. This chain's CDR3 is CASSTKIRGRTEAFF. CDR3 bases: TGTGCCAGCAGCACTAAGATAAGGGGTCGAACTGAAGCTTTCTTT.

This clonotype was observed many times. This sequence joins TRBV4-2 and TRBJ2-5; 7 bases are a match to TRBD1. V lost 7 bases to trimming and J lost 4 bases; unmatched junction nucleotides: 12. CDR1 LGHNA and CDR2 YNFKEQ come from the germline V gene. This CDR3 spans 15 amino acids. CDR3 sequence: CASKILSEGAETQYF. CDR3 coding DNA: TGTGCCAGCAAAATACTTAGCGAGGGGGCAGAGACCCAGTACTTC.

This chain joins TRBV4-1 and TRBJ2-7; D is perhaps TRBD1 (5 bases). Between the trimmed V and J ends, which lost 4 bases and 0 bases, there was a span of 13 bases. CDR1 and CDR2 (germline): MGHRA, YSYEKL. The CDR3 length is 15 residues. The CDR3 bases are TGCGCCAGCAGCCCTCGACAGACAATCTCCTACGAGCAGTACTTC. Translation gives CASSPRQTISYEQYF.

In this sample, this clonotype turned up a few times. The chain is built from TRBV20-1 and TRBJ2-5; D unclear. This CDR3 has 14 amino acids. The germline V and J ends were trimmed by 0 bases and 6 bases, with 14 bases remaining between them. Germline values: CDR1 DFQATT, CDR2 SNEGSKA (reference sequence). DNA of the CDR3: TGCAGTGCTAGAGACCCGGCAAGGGATAAGACCCAGTACTTC. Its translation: CSARDPARDKTQYF.

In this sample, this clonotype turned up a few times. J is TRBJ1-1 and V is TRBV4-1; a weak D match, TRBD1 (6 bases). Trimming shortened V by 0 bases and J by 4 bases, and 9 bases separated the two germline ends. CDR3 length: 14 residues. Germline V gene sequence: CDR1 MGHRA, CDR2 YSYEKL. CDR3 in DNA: TGCGCCAGCAGCCAAGAAGGGGGATTCACTGAAGCTTTCTTT. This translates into CASSQEGGFTEAFF.

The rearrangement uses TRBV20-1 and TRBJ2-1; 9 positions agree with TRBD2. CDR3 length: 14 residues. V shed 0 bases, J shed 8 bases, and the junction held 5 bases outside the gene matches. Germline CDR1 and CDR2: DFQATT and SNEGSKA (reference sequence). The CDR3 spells CSARDSGRGDEQFF. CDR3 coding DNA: TGCAGTGCTAGAGATAGCGGGAGAGGCGATGAGCAGTTCTTC.

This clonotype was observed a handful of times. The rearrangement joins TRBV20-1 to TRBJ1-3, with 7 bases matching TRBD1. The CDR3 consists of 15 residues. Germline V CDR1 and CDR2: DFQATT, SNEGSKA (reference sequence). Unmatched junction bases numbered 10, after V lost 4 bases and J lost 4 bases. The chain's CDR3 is CSAISRQGDGNTIYF. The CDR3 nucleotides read TGCAGTGCTATCTCTCGACAGGGCGACGGAAACACCATATATTTT.

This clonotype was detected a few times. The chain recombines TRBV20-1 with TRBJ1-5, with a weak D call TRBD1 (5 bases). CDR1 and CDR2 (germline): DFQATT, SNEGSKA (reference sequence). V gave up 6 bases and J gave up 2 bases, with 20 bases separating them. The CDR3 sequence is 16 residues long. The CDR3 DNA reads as TGCAGTGCCGCCCACGGCAGGCAGGGAGGCAATCAGCCCCAGCATTTT. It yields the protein CSAAHGRQGGNQPQHF.

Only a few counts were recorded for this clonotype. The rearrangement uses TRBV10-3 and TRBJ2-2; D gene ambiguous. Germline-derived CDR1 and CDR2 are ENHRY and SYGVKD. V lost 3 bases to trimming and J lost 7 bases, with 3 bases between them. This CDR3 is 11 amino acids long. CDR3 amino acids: CAISDGGELFF. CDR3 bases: TGTGCCATCAGTGACGGCGGGGAGCTGTTTTTT.

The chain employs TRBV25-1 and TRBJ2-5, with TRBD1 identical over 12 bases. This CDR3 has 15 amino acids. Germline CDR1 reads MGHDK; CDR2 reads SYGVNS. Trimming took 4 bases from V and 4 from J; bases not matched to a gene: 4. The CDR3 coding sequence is TGTGCCAGCAGTGCCCGGGACAGGGGGCTAGAGACCCAGTACTTC. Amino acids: CASSARDRGLETQYF.